This T cell receptor (beta chain) is drawn from a study of blood T cell repertoires in COVID-19. Study at large: There were acute and convalescent COVID-19 samples, and they came from the United States, Italy and Spain.

Measured with immunoSEQ multiplex PCR; TCRdb has only the in-frame clones, and not every one. In the table there are approximately 210,000 clones, approximately 82% of which are singletons. The CDR3 has 14 amino acids. CDR1 SGHRS and CDR2 YFSETQ come from the germline V gene. V trimming: 4 bases; J trimming: 5 bases; junction bases outside the gene matches: 5. Comment on this clone: Other nucleotide sequences from this sample produce the same CDR3.

The sequenced sample consisted of peripheral blood. This receptor was identified in a man aged 50 to 59 with active or convalescent COVID-19. This sequence joins TRBV5-1 and TRBJ1-4, with 7 bases fitting TRBD1. CDR3 loop: CASSPGTVNEKLFF. The CDR3 DNA sequence: TGCGCCAGCAGCCCCGGGACAGTCAATGAAAAACTGTTTTTT.